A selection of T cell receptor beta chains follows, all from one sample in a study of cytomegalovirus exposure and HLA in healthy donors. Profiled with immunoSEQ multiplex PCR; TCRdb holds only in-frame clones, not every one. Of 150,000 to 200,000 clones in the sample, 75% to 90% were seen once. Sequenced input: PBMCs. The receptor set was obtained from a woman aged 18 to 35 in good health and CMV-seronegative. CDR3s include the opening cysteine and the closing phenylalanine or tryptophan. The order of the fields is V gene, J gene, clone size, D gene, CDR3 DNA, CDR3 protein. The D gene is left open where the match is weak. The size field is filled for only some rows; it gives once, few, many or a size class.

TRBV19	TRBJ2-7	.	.	TGTGCCAGTAGTATGGGGGGACAGCTGGACGAGCAGTACTTC	CASSMGGQLDEQYF
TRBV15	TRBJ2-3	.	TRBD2	TGTGCCACCAGCAGAGATTATCCGGGACTAGCGGGAGAACAAGATACGCAGTATTTT	CATSRDYPGLAGEQDTQYF
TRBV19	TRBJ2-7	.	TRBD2	TGTGCCAGTAGTATCGGGAGGAGTAGGTACGAGCAGTACTTC	CASSIGRSRYEQYF
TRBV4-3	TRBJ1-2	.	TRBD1	TGCGCCAGCAGCACCCGACAGGGCGGGGGCTACACCTTC	CASSTRQGGGYTF
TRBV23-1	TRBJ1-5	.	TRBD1	TGCGCCAGCAGTCTCCTCAGGGGGCGCGCAAATCAGCCCCAGCATTTT	CASSLLRGRANQPQHF
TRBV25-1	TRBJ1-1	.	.	TGTGCCAGCAGGCAGGGGCAAAGGACTGAAGCTTTCTTT	CASRQGQRTEAFF
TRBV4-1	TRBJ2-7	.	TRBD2	TGCGCCAGCAGCCCCCGGGGGGGGATCACCTACGAGCAGTACTTC	CASSPRGGITYEQYF
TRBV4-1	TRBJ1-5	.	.	TGCGCCAGCAGCCAAGCGGCAGGGTATCAGCCCCAGCATTTT	CASSQAAGYQPQHF
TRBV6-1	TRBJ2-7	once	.	TGTGCCAGCAGTGAAGCGCGGTTCGATATCTACGAGCAGTACTTC	CASSEARFDIYEQYF
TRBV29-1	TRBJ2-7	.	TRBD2	TGCAGCGTTCGACTAGCGGGAGGGGGCGAGCAGTACTTC	CSVRLAGGGEQYF
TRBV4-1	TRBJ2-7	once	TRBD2	TGCGCCAGCAGCCCGGGGGGACTAGCGGGAGTCCCCTCCTACGAGCAGTACTTC	CASSPGGLAGVPSYEQYF
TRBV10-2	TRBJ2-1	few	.	TGCGCCAGCAGTGGGGCAGGGGGGTACAATGAGCAGTTCTTC	CASSGAGGYNEQFF
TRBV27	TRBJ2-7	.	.	TGTGCCAGCAGTTTAAATGGCGGGTTGTTCTACGAGCAGTACTTC	CASSLNGGLFYEQYF
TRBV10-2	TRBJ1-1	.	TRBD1	TGCGCCAGCAGTGAGTCAGGGACAGGGTCTGAAGCTTTCTTT	CASSESGTGSEAFF
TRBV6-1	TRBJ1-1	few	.	TGTGCCAGCCTGAGTCGGTCGGCTTTCTTT	CASLSRSAFF
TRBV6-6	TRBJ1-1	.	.	TGTGCCAGCAGCCCCGGAGGACCGAAAGCTTTCTTT	CASSPGGPKAFF
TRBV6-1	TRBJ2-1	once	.	TGTGCCAGCAGTGGCCTCGGGAGCGGCCCCTACAATGAGCAGTTCTTC	CASSGLGSGPYNEQFF
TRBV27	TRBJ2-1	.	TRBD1	TGTGCCCGGATTAGAGGGGGCTTTTCTAACTACAATGAGCAGTTCTTC	CARIRGGFSNYNEQFF
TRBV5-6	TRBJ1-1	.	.	TGTGCCAGCAACTATATGAACACTGAAGCTTTCTTT	CASNYMNTEAFF
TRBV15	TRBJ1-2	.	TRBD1	TGTGCCACCAGCAGAGATAGGGACAGGGAACGGTTTGACTACACCTTC	CATSRDRDRERFDYTF
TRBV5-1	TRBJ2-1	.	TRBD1	TGCGCCAGCAGCATCCCGGGACAGGGATCCGGGGAGCAGTTCTTC	CASSIPGQGSGEQFF
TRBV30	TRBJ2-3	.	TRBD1	TGTGCCTGGGGTAAATGGACAGGGTGGTATTTT	CAWGKWTGWYF
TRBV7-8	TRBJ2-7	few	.	TGTGCCAGCAGCTTAGCGCTGAGCACGCGGGAGCAGTACTTC	CASSLALSTREQYF
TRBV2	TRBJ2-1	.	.	TGTGCCAGCAGCGGATTCGGCGGGGAAAGCTCCTACAATGAGCAGTTCTTC	CASSGFGGESSYNEQFF
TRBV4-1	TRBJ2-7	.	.	TGCGCCAGCAGCCAAGGGTCCGGGGACGAGCAGTACTTC	CASSQGSGDEQYF
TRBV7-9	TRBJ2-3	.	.	TGTGCCAGCAGCTTAGCACTTTCAGATACGCAGTATTTT	CASSLALSDTQYF
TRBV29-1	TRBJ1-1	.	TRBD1	TGCAGCGTTGAGGGACAGGGGTTTAGTCTTGAAGCTTTCTTT	CSVEGQGFSLEAFF
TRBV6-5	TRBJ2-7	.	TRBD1	TGTGCCAGCAGTCGTAAGGGGACAGGCATCTACGAGCAGTACTTC	CASSRKGTGIYEQYF
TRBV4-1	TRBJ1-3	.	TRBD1	TGCGCCAGCAGCCAAGGAATGGCAGGGGGACACTCTGGAAACACCATATATTTT	CASSQGMAGGHSGNTIYF
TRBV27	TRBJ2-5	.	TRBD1	TGTGCCAGCAGTTCGCTAATGGACAGGGGGCAAGAGACCCAGTACTTC	CASSSLMDRGQETQYF
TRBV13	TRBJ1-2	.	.	TGTGCCACCACGGCCAGGGCGGAGGGTTGGGACTATGGCTACACCTTC	CATTARAEGWDYGYTF